This TCR beta chain derives from a study of T-cell reconstitution after alpha-beta-depleted transplantation in children. Unique molecular identifiers were incorporated during preparation of the TCRbeta library. MiXCR, applied by TCRdb to the PCR reads, yields one record per CDR3 protein. The data show 500,000 to 600,000 distinct CDR3 sequences, over 25% seen once. This clonotype was observed a few times. As yet, its antigen is unknown. The study, taken as a whole, reports: Once a year had passed after transplant, T-cell counts and diversity came mostly from newly produced T cells. Expanded graft clones, several hundred of them, were reportedly the source of alpha-beta T cells about two months after transplant.

The sequence was obtained from a boy younger than two with Wiskott-Aldrich syndrome, due to receive a stem cell transplant. The sequencing used PBMCs, collected before TCRalphabeta/CD19-depleted stem cell transplant.

CDR3 amino acids: CASSLQAGLQETQYF. The CDR3 nucleotides read TGCGCCAGCAGTCTCCAGGCGGGCCTGCAAGAGACCCAGTACTTC. The rearrangement uses TRBV5-1 and TRBJ2-5; maybe TRBD2 (5 bases). Trimming took 5 bases from V and 2 from J, leaving 16 bases between them. CDR3 length: 15 residues. Germline CDR1 and CDR2: SGHRS and YFSETQ.